Below, 20 T cell receptor beta chains from the same sample are listed, as sequenced in a study of PD-L1 blockade in urothelial cancer. The time point is: peripheral blood 6 weeks after treatment start. Some clones are missing from TCRdb's copy, which holds only in-frame ones; the method was immunoSEQ multiplex PCR. Of roughly 42,000 clones in the sample, about 90% were seen once. The sequenced sample was PBMCs, obtained around atezolizumab (anti-PD-L1) treatment. The source of these receptors is a man aged 70-80 years with urothelial cancer.

The chain is built from TRBV11-3 and TRBJ2-7; 9 bases fit TRBD2. There are 18 residues in the CDR3. Germline CDR1 is SGHNT and CDR2 is YENEEA. V shed 1 base, J shed 7 bases, and the junction held 17 bases outside the gene matches. The CDR3 loop reads CASSLVPASGNLFSEQYF. The CDR3 DNA sequence: TGTGCCAGCAGCTTAGTTCCAGCTAGCGGGAACCTTTTTAGTGAGCAGTACTTC.

This clone has just one count. The same CDR3 is also encoded by other DNA sequences in this sample. J is TRBJ1-4 and V is TRBV5-6; D is perhaps TRBD1 (6 bases). Trimming took off 4 bases at V and 4 bases at J, with 11 bases between the two ends. The CDR3 covers 14 residues. The germline CDR1 and CDR2 sequences are SGHDT and YYEEEE. The CDR3: CASSGDTNNEKLFF. CDR3 sequence (DNA): TGTGCCAGCAGCGGGGACACTAATAATGAAAAACTGTTTTTT.

The chain carries TRBV2 and TRBJ2-7, with TRBD1 matching 9 bases. This CDR3 contains 16 residues. Per germline, CDR1 SNHLY and CDR2 FYNNEI. V was pared by 4 bases and J by 2 bases, with 9 bases of the junction left unmatched. The CDR3 region is CASSGGTGGGTYEQYF. The DNA of the CDR3 is TGTGCCAGCAGTGGAGGAACAGGGGGCGGAACCTACGAGCAGTACTTC.

V usage is TRBV30 and J usage is TRBJ2-7, with 7 bases fitting TRBD1. The CDR3 has 13 amino acids. V dropped 4 bases and J dropped 2; count of bases not matched to a gene: 5. From germline, CDR1 is GTSNPN and CDR2 SVGIG (reference sequence). CDR3 sequence reads: CAWTRQGPYEQYF. The DNA of the CDR3 is TGTGCCTGGACCCGACAGGGTCCCTACGAGCAGTACTTC.

V and J are TRBV5-3 and TRBJ2-5; 9 bases are a match to TRBD2. TRBV5-3 is identified as an open reading frame with a role that is uncertain. This CDR3 spans 15 amino acids. The junction had 6 bases not matched to a gene; V was cut back by 3 bases and J by 3 bases. Written as DNA, the CDR3 is TGTGCCAGAAGCTGGGACTTAGCGGGGGAAGAGACCCAGTACTTC. It is translated as CARSWDLAGEETQYF.

The chain couples TRBV5-1 to TRBJ2-3; D possibly corresponds to TRBD2 (6 bases). The germline V gene encodes CDR1 SGHRS and CDR2 YFSETQ. This CDR3 contains 13 residues. V was pared by 7 bases and J by 2 bases, with 11 bases between. The CDR3 sequence is CASLGGDTDTQYF. Here the CDR3 DNA reads TGCGCCAGCCTAGGAGGGGACACAGATACGCAGTATTTT.

The chain is built from TRBV6-4 and TRBJ2-7, with 7 nucleotides matching TRBD1. This CDR3 contains 13 residues. In germline, CDR1 is MRHNA, CDR2 SNTAGT. V gave up 8 bases and J gave up 0 bases; unmatched junction bases: 4. DNA for the CDR3: TGTGCCAGCGTTGCAGGGGGCTCCTACGAGCAGTACTTC. Its protein product is CASVAGGSYEQYF.

V is TRBV19 and J is TRBJ2-4, with a tentative D call TRBD2 (5 bases). The CDR3 loop spans 14 amino acids. V was shortened by 8 bases and J by 0 bases, with 11 bases between the two germline ends. CDR1 is LNHDA, CDR2 SQIVND, per germline (reference sequence). CDR3 sequence (DNA): TGTGCCAGTCACTCCGGAGGAGCCAAAAACATTCAGTACTTC. Its protein is CASHSGGAKNIQYF.

The chain combines TRBV5-1 with TRBJ1-1, with 9 bases lining up with TRBD1. V shed 3 bases and J 6 bases; nucleotides not matched to a gene: 3. In germline, CDR1 is SGHRS, CDR2 YFSETQ. The CDR3 contains 13 residues. The CDR3 loop is CASSWDREAEAFF. For the CDR3, the DNA is TGCGCCAGCAGCTGGGACAGGGAAGCTGAAGCTTTCTTT.

This chain joins TRBV4-1 and TRBJ1-1; D gene unclear. V lost 1 base and J lost 6, with 3 bases in between. CDR1 and CDR2 from the germline V gene are MGHRA and YSYEKL. The CDR3 runs 11 residues. The CDR3 nucleotides read TGCGCCAGCAGCCAAGCTTCTGAAGCTTTCTTT. Its protein product is CASSQASEAFF.

A single count supports this clone. The chain couples TRBV2 to TRBJ2-7; TRBD2 matches at 7 bases. The junction had 9 bases not matched to a gene; V was cut back by 6 bases and J by 7 bases. This CDR3 comprises 13 residues. CDR1 SNHLY and CDR2 FYNNEI come from the germline V gene. CDR3 in amino acids: CASSLRESGEQYF. The CDR3 nucleotides read TGTGCCAGCAGCTTGCGGGAGTCAGGAGAGCAGTACTTC.

The V and J genes are TRBV28 and TRBJ1-3; D gene ambiguous. The CDR3 has 12 amino acids. V dropped 8 bases and J dropped 6 bases, with 11 bases sitting between them. Germline V lookup: CDR1 MDHEN, CDR2 SYDVKM. Here the CDR3 DNA reads TGTGCCAGCGCCGGACTGAAAAACACCATATATTTT. As protein: CASAGLKNTIYF.

The chain uses TRBV28 and TRBJ1-5; D may be TRBD1 (6 bases). The CDR3 contains 17 residues. From germline, CDR1 is MDHEN and CDR2 SYDVKM. Trimming pared 6 bases from V and 0 bases from J, leaving 18 bases between. CDR3 sequence (DNA): TGTGCCAGCAGAGTGGGTCAGGGGAGGGGTAGCAATCAGCCCCAGCATTTT. This translates into CASRVGQGRGSNQPQHF.

The chain uses TRBV27 and TRBJ1-1; D is ambiguous. The V end lost 3 bases, the J end lost 8 bases, and 13 bases lay between the germline ends. This CDR3 contains 13 residues. From germline, CDR1 is MNHEY and CDR2 SMNVEV (reference sequence). As DNA, the CDR3 is TGTGCCAGCAGTTTTCATCCCAAGCGGGAAGCTTTCTTT. Amino acids: CASSFHPKREAFF.

The V gene is TRBV18, the J gene TRBJ1-4; 10 nucleotides line up with TRBD1. Germline V gives CDR1 KGHSH, CDR2 LQKENI. V trimming: 3 bases; J trimming: 7 bases; junction bases outside the gene matches: 2. The length of the CDR3 is 14 residues. CDR3 region: CASSPTGGGEKLFF. The CDR3 DNA reads as TGTGCCAGCTCACCGACAGGGGGCGGTGAAAAACTGTTTTTT.

This chain joins TRBV28 and TRBJ2-7, with 7 bases identical to TRBD1. V gave up 4 bases and J gave up 4 bases; unmatched junction bases: 4. The CDR3 runs 13 residues. Germline CDR1 MDHEN, CDR2 SYDVKM. CDR3 in amino acids: CASSSGQQYEQYF. CDR3 nucleotide sequence: TGTGCCAGCAGTTCGGGACAGCAGTACGAGCAGTACTTC. Based on the CDR3 plus reference TRBV28 and TRBJ2-7, the full variable domain is DVKVTQSSRYLVKRTGEKVFLECVQDMDHENMFWYRQDPGLGLRLIYFSYDVKMKEKGDIPEGYSVSREKKERFSLILESASTNQTSMYLCASSSGQQYEQYFGPGTRLTVT.

The V and J genes are TRBV28 and TRBJ1-1, with no clear D. CDR3 length: 13 residues. CDR1 MDHEN and CDR2 SYDVKM come from the germline V gene. Trimming took off 7 bases at V and 11 bases at J, with 20 bases between the two ends. CDR3 sequence reads: CASKETGSLKAFF. The DNA for the CDR3 is TGTGCCAGCAAGGAGACGGGGAGCCTCAAGGCTTTCTTT.

This rearrangement joins TRBV7-8 to TRBJ1-1, with TRBD1 identical over 8 bases. CDR3 size: 16 residues. Trimming cost V 2 bases and J 4 bases; bases outside gene matches: 9. CDR1 is SGHVS, CDR2 FQNEAQ, per germline. Here the CDR3 reads CASSLKGVTGATEAFF. In DNA, the CDR3 is TGTGCCAGCAGCTTAAAAGGGGTGACAGGGGCCACTGAAGCTTTCTTT.

This clone appeared a single time. The V call is TRBV18, the J call TRBJ2-7, with 8 positions matching TRBD2. Germline-derived CDR1 and CDR2 are KGHSH and LQKENI. Unmatched junction bases numbered 17, after V lost 4 bases and J lost 6 bases. The CDR3 has 17 amino acids. This chain's CDR3 is CASSRSLAGGYSGEQYF. The CDR3, as DNA: TGTGCCAGCTCACGAAGCTTGGCGGGAGGATACAGCGGCGAGCAGTACTTC.

The V call is TRBV27, the J call TRBJ1-2; D gene ambiguous. The ends were cut back, 0 bases at V and 1 base at J, with 9 bases in the middle. The germline V gene encodes CDR1 MNHEY and CDR2 SMNVEV (reference sequence). There are 15 residues in the CDR3. The chain's CDR3 is CASSLSINYNYGYTF. The CDR3 DNA follows: TGTGCCAGCAGTTTATCTATCAACTATAACTATGGCTACACCTTC.